The clone carrying this T cell receptor beta chain was observed at least ten times. Its specificity is unknown. In germline, CDR1 is SGHVS, CDR2 FQNEAQ. This CDR3 is 15 amino acids long. V lost 4 bases to trimming and J lost 4 bases; unmatched junction nucleotides: 7. This sample stems from a study of human T cells and chemical hapten exposure. At the level of the study: Across its roughly 24 weeks, the study gave patients weekly diphenylcyclopropenone doses to the scalp. Patch testing was performed with 0.01% DPC on the upper back, with reading at 6 days.

Time point denoted: patch test 2, 6 weeks after DPC sensitization. Treatment given: therapeutic diphenylcyclopropenone sensitization with weekly scalp DPC. General study points: Healthy individuals' immune responses may differ from those of donors, who had alopecia. After DPC sensitization, TCRs above 1 in 1000 frequency showed no change.

TCRdb used MiXCR to reprocess the RACE reads, holding one entry per CDR3 protein. There are around 99,000 distinct CDR3 sequences in the sample; 8% to 13% occur only once, and about 2% lies in the top ten. Here the sequenced sample was whole blood, taken in connection with sensitization to the hapten diphenylcyclopropenone (DPC). The gene calls are TRBV7-8 and TRBJ1-3; 7 positions match TRBD1. This sequence was found in a man in his forties with alopecia areata. Some clones in this sample may be carry-over from other donors' samples. CDR3 DNA sequence: TGTGCCAGCAGCTCTAGACAGGGCGGGGGAAACACCATATATTTT. This gives the protein CASSSRQGGGNTIYF. The variable domain in full, with the rest retrieved from reference TRBV7-8 and TRBJ1-3, is GAGVSQSPRYKVAKRGQDVALRCDPISGHVSLFWYQQALGQGPEFLTYFQNEAQLDKSGLPSDRFFAERPEGSVSTLKIQRTQQEDSAVYLCASSSRQGGGNTIYFGEGSWLTVV.